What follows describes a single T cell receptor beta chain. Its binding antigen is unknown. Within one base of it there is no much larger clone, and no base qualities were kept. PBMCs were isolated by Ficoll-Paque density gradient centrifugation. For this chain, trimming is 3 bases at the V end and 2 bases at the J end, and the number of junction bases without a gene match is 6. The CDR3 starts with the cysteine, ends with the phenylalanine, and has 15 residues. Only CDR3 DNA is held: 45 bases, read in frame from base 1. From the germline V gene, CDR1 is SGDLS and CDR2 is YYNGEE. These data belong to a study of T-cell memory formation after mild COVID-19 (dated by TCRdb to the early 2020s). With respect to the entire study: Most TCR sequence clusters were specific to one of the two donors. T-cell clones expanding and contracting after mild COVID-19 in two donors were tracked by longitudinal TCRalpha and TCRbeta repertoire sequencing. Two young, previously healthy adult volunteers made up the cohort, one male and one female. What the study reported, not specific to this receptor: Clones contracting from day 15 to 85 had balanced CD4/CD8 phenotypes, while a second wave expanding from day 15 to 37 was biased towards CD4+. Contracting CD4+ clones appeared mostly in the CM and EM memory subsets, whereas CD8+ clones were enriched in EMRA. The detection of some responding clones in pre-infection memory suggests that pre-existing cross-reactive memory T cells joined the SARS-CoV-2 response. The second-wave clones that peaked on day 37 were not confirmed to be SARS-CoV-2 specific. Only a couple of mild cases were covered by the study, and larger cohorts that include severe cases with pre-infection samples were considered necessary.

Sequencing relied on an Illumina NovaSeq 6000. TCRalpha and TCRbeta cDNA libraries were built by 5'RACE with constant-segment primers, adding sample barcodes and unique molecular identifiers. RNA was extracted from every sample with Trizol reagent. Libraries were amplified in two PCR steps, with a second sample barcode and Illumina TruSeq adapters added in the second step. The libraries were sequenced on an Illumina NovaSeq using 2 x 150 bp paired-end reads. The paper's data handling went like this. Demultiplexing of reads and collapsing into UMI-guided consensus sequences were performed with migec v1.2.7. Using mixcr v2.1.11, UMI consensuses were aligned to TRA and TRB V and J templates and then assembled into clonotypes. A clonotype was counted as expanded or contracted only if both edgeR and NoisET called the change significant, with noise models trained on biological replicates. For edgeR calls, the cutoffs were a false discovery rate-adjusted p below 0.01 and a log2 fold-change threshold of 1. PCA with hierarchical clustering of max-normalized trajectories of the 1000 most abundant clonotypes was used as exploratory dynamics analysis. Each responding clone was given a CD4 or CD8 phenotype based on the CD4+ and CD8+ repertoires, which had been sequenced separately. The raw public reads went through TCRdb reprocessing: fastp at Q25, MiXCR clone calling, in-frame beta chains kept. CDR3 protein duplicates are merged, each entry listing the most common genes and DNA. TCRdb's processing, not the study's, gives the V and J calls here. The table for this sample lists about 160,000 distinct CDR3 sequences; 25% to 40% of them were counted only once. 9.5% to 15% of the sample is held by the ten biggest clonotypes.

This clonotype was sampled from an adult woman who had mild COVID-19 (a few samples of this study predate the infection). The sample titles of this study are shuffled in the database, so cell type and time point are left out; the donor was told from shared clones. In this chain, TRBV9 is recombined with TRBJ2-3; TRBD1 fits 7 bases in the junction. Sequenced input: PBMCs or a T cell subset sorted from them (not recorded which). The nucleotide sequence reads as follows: TGTGCCAGCAGCGCCGGGACAGACTTCACAGATACGCAGTATTTT. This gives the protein CASSAGTDFTDTQYF.